A selection of T cell receptor beta chains follows, all from one sample in a study of blood T cell repertoires in COVID-19. Assay used: immunoSEQ multiplex PCR; TCRdb lists only in-frame clones, some missing. The sample contains some 370,000 clones, around 91% of which appear only once. The sample taken for sequencing was peripheral blood. Every receptor here comes from a man in his late teens or twenties with active or convalescent COVID-19. Both conserved end residues are part of each CDR3. D genes are given only for firm matches. Only part of the rows carry a size: once, few, many, or a class if the clone is expanded.

d_gene: TRBD1; j_gene: TRBJ2-7; len: 15; abundance: NA; v_gene: TRBV7-3; CDR3aa: CASSRRQGVSYEQYF; CDR3nt: TGTGCCAGCAGCCGGCGACAGGGCGTCTCCTACGAGCAGTACTTC
d_gene: TRBD1; j_gene: TRBJ1-5; len: 12; abundance: NA; v_gene: TRBV24-1; CDR3aa: CATSRGHQPQHF; CDR3nt: TGTGCCACCAGTAGGGGGCATCAGCCCCAGCATTTT
d_gene: TRBD1; j_gene: TRBJ1-2; len: 15; abundance: few; v_gene: TRBV28; CDR3aa: CASFGGTGANYGYTF; CDR3nt: TGTGCCAGTTTCGGCGGCACAGGGGCTAACTATGGCTACACCTTC
d_gene: TRBD1; j_gene: TRBJ2-3; len: 16; abundance: NA; v_gene: TRBV19; CDR3aa: CASTPLGGQGFYTQYF; CDR3nt: TGTGCCAGTACTCCCTTAGGGGGACAGGGTTTCTATACGCAGTATTTT
d_gene: TRBD1; j_gene: TRBJ1-3; len: 19; abundance: NA; v_gene: TRBV3-1/TRBV3-2; CDR3aa: CASSQTLLQGYSSGNTIYF; CDR3nt: TGTGCCAGCAGCCAAACTTTATTACAGGGGTATTCCTCTGGAAACACCATATATTTT
d_gene: NA; j_gene: TRBJ1-4; len: 16; abundance: once; v_gene: TRBV4-3; CDR3aa: CASSQEYGRGNEKLFF; CDR3nt: TGCGCCAGCAGCCAAGAATACGGCAGGGGTAATGAAAAACTGTTTTTT
d_gene: TRBD2; j_gene: TRBJ2-1; len: 15; abundance: NA; v_gene: TRBV6-5; CDR3aa: CASSKSGTLYNEQFF; CDR3nt: TGTGCCAGCAGCAAAAGCGGGACCTTATACAATGAGCAGTTCTTC
d_gene: NA; j_gene: TRBJ1-1; len: 15; abundance: once; v_gene: TRBV6-5; CDR3aa: CASRRTGLMNTEAFF; CDR3nt: TGTGCCAGCAGGAGAACGGGACTGATGAACACTGAAGCTTTCTTT
d_gene: TRBD1; j_gene: TRBJ1-1; len: 14; abundance: NA; v_gene: TRBV5-1; CDR3aa: CASSTGQVNTEAFF; CDR3nt: TGCGCCAGTAGCACGGGACAGGTGAACACTGAAGCTTTCTTT
d_gene: NA; j_gene: TRBJ1-5; len: 17; abundance: NA; v_gene: TRBV21-1; CDR3aa: CASIPGQGARGNQPQHF; CDR3nt: TGTGCCAGCATCCCCGGGCAGGGGGCTAGAGGCAATCAGCCCCAGCATTTT
d_gene: TRBD1; j_gene: TRBJ2-5; len: 16; abundance: NA; v_gene: TRBV2; CDR3aa: CASSDWDSRRGGTQYF; CDR3nt: TGTGCCAGCAGTGACTGGGACAGTCGAAGAGGGGGGACCCAGTACTTC
d_gene: NA; j_gene: TRBJ2-7; len: 13; abundance: NA; v_gene: TRBV2; CDR3aa: CASLPTVTGEQYF; CDR3nt: TGTGCCAGCCTTCCGACAGTAACGGGTGAGCAGTACTTC
d_gene: NA; j_gene: TRBJ1-5; len: 13; abundance: NA; v_gene: TRBV19; CDR3aa: CASSSGVRQPQHF; CDR3nt: TGTGCCAGTAGCAGCGGGGTTCGACAGCCCCAGCATTTT
d_gene: NA; j_gene: TRBJ1-1; len: 15; abundance: once; v_gene: TRBV19; CDR3aa: CASSIFGARDTEAFF; CDR3nt: TGTGCCAGTAGTATTTTTGGCGCCAGGGACACTGAAGCTTTCTTT
d_gene: TRBD2; j_gene: TRBJ2-1; len: 15; abundance: once; v_gene: TRBV7-3; CDR3aa: CASSFGLAGVNEQFF; CDR3nt: TGTGCCAGCAGCTTCGGACTAGCGGGCGTTAATGAGCAGTTCTTC
d_gene: TRBD2; j_gene: TRBJ2-1; len: 15; abundance: NA; v_gene: TRBV6-4; CDR3aa: CASSDEPGGYNEQFF; CDR3nt: TGTGCCAGCAGTGACGAACCGGGAGGATACAATGAGCAGTTCTTC
d_gene: NA; j_gene: TRBJ2-3; len: 17; abundance: NA; v_gene: TRBV6-2/TRBV6-3; CDR3aa: CASSPLGGQRSTDTQYF; CDR3nt: TGTGCCAGCAGTCCCCTGGGGGGACAGAGGAGCACAGATACGCAGTATTTT
d_gene: NA; j_gene: TRBJ2-2; len: 13; abundance: NA; v_gene: TRBV29-1; CDR3aa: CSVDRENTGELFF; CDR3nt: TGCAGCGTTGACCGGGAGAACACCGGGGAGCTGTTTTTT
d_gene: NA; j_gene: TRBJ2-7; len: 14; abundance: NA; v_gene: TRBV4-2; CDR3aa: CASSPTGSPYEQYF; CDR3nt: TGTGCCAGCAGCCCAACGGGATCACCCTACGAGCAGTACTTC
d_gene: NA; j_gene: TRBJ2-7; len: 15; abundance: NA; v_gene: TRBV19; CDR3aa: CASSIGASGLYEQYF; CDR3nt: TGTGCCAGTAGTATAGGAGCCTCAGGCCTATACGAGCAGTACTTC
d_gene: NA; j_gene: TRBJ2-1; len: 16; abundance: once; v_gene: TRBV6-4; CDR3aa: CASSDSNSGSYNEQFF; CDR3nt: TGTGCCAGCAGTGACTCGAATAGCGGATCCTACAATGAGCAGTTCTTC
d_gene: TRBD1; j_gene: TRBJ1-1; len: 14; abundance: NA; v_gene: TRBV29-1; CDR3aa: CSGNKGTGGTEAFF; CDR3nt: TGCAGCGGAAATAAGGGTACAGGGGGCACTGAAGCTTTCTTT